This is a list of T cell receptor beta chains from one sample in a study of T cell responses to AZD1222 COVID-19 vaccine. TCRdb keeps only in-frame clones here, not all; method: immunoSEQ multiplex PCR. The sample consists of about 130,000 clones, over 90% of them appearing once. The source was peripheral blood, collected on day 0 of AZD1222 vaccination. All receptors come from an adult in good health. Both conserved end residues are part of each CDR3. Fields, in order: V gene, J gene, clone size, D gene, CDR3 DNA, CDR3 protein. The D gene is left open where the match is weak. For some rows the clone size is stated as once, few or many, or as a class when expanded; others skip it.

>TRBV27|TRBJ1-1|once|.
TGTGCCAGCAGTTTATCGAGCATGAACACTGAAGCTTTCTTT
CASSLSSMNTEAFF
>TRBV2|TRBJ1-2|.|TRBD1
TGTGCCAGCCACGACAGGGTTTATGGCTACACCTTC
CASHDRVYGYTF
>TRBV6-5|TRBJ1-5|.|.
TGTGCCAGCAGCCACGAGCCCCAGCATTTT
CASSHEPQHF
>TRBV11-2|TRBJ1-4|.|.
TGTGCCAGCAGCCAAGGAGGGGCCGAAAAACTGTTTTTT
CASSQGGAEKLFF
>TRBV7-7|TRBJ2-1|.|TRBD2
TGTGCTAGCAGCTTAGCTCCGGCGGGAGCGGTTGAGCAGTTCTTC
CASSLAPAGAVEQFF
>TRBV3-1/TRBV3-2|TRBJ1-6|.|.
TGTGCCAGCAGTCCGTTAGGGGGGGATAATTCACCCCTCCACTTT
CASSPLGGDNSPLHF
>TRBV25-1|TRBJ1-3|.|.
TGTGCCAGCAGCGAAAGAGAAGCAGGCACCATATATTTT
CASSEREAGTIYF
>TRBV6-5|TRBJ2-7|.|.
TGTGCCAGCAGTTCAGTCCGTGCGCCCCGCGAGCAGTACTTC
CASSSVRAPREQYF
>TRBV5-4|TRBJ2-1|.|.
TGTGCCAGCAGCTTCCCCAGACAGGTCTCCTACAATGAGCAGTTCTTC
CASSFPRQVSYNEQFF
>TRBV28|TRBJ1-1|once|.
TGTGCCAGCAGTTCTCCTAACACAGGTACTGAAGCTTTCTTT
CASSSPNTGTEAFF
>TRBV7-3|TRBJ2-3|.|TRBD2
TGTGCCAGCAGCGAAGCGGGGGGTAGAGCAGATACGCAGTATTTT
CASSEAGGRADTQYF